This record covers a single T cell receptor (beta chain). This clonotype has just a few counts. It has no known antigen specificity. The input lacks base qualities; no much larger clone sits a single base away. Relative to germline, V is missing 6 bases and J is missing 3 bases, with 10 bases of the junction outside any gene match. The germline V gene yields KGHSH for CDR1 and LQKENI for CDR2. Including cysteine and phenylalanine, the CDR3 has 16 amino acids. Only the CDR3 DNA stays, 48 bases, in frame from base 1. Explained via the paper, the treatment or condition label denotes: in vitro stimulation with specific CMV peptide epitopes to enrich CMV-specific T cells. The data derive from a study of T cell repertoires in cytomegalovirus infection (dated 2019 in TCRdb). A note on the overall study: Recently identified HLA-C-restricted CMV epitopes, whose presentation resists viral immunomodulation, were targeted by peptide stimulations together with well-studied HLA-B-restricted epitopes. The HLA type of each donor mattered for the analysis, because public TCR beta signatures pointed to carriage of CMV infection along with the matching HLA type. Study-wide conclusions, independent of this receptor: The ex vivo response was dominated by HLA-C-restricted CMV-specific TCR beta clonotypes, and the single most frequent clonotype in two of eight donors was supplied by these HLA-C-restricted clonotypes. In both this cohort and an independent cohort of 300 to 450 donors, the cumulative frequency of public TCR beta family members distinguished carriers of CMV infection plus the relevant HLA type.

Sequenced on an Illumina HiSeq 1500. TCRdb trimmed public reads at Q25 via fastp, called clones via MiXCR and kept in-frame beta chains. A single entry per CDR3 protein holds the most common genes and DNA from its merged rows. The sample table records 44,000 or so distinct CDR3 sequences; 20% to 25% of these occur just once. The ten largest clonotypes hold roughly 90% of the sample. Sequencing was performed on CD8+ T cells from cultured PBMCs, taken from culture after CMV antigen stimulation. This clonotype originated in a human donor in good health (CMV status not recorded). Some clones in this sample may be carry-over from other donors' samples. The rearranged segments are TRBV18 and TRBJ1-2, with TRBD1 identical over 10 junction bases. The DNA is as follows: TGTGCCAGCTCGCCTCCGGGACAGGGGCTCGACTATGGCTACACCTTC. It codes for CASSPPGQGLDYGYTF. The reference TRBV18 and TRBJ1-2 proteins fill in what lies around the CDR3, so the full variable domain reads NAGVMQNPRHLVRRRGQEARLRCSPMKGHSHVYWYRQLPEEGLKFMVYLQKENIIDESGMPKERFSAEFPKEGPSILRIQQVVRGDSAAYFCASSPPGQGLDYGYTFGSGTRLTVV.